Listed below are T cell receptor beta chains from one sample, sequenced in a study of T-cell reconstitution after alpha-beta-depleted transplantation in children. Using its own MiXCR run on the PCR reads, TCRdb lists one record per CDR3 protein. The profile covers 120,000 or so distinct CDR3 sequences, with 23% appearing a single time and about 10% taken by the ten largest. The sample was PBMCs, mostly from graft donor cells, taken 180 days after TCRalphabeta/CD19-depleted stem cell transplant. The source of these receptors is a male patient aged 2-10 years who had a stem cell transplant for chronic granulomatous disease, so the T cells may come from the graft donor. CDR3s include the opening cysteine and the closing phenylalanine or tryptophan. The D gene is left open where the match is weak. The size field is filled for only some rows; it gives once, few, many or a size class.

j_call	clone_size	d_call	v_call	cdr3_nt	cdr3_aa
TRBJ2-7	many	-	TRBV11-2	TGTGCCAGCAGCTTAGGGGGCGTTAGCGGAAAAGTTTACGAGCAGTACTTC	CASSLGGVSGKVYEQYF
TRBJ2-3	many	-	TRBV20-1	TGCAGTGCCGCGACAGATACGCAGTATTTT	CSAATDTQYF
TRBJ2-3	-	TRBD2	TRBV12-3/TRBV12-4	TGTGCCAGCAGCTCCTTTGGTCCGGGGGGGCCGGCAGATACGCAGTATTTT	CASSSFGPGGPADTQYF
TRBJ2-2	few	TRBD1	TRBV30	TGTGCCTGGAGACAGGGGCCATACACCGGGGAGCTGTTTTTT	CAWRQGPYTGELFF
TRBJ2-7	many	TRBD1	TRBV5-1	TGCGCCAGCAGCTTGGCTGGGACAGGGAGCCGCTACGAGCAGTACTTC	CASSLAGTGSRYEQYF
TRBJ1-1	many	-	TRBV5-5	TGTGCCAGCAGCTTGGAGGGAGACGGTGAAGCTTTCTTT	CASSLEGDGEAFF
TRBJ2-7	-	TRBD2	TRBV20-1	TGCAGTGCTATCGGGGGGGAGGGCCTCTACGAGCAGTACTTC	CSAIGGEGLYEQYF
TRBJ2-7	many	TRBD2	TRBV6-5	TGTGCCAGCAGTTACAGGGTTAAAGGACGCGGGAGAGGCTCCTACGAGCAGTACTTC	CASSYRVKGRGRGSYEQYF
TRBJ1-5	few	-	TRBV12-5	TGTGCTAGTGGTTTGGTATCTGTCCAGGGGCATAGCAATCAGCCCCAGCATTTT	CASGLVSVQGHSNQPQHF
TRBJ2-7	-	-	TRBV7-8	TGTGCCAGCAGCTTAATCGGACCAAGCTCCTACGAGCAGTACTTC	CASSLIGPSSYEQYF